This TCR beta chain was captured in a study of spatial heterogeneity in lung cancer. As for the study in general: Counts of TCR transcripts in tumor regions correlated strongly with a matched bulk RNA-seq T cell module score. Overall study results and limits: It was found that expanded intratumoral alpha and beta TCR counts tracked tumor mutation counts. Coverage of tumor T cells, by estimate, reached around 7% for alpha chains and 11% to 15% for beta chains.

The V end was cut by 6 bases, the J end by 3 bases, with 11 bases between. The CDR3 covers 13 residues. Germline assignment: CDR1 WSHSY and CDR2 SAAADI. This clonotype was observed many times. Its cognate antigen is unknown. Since the library was made to target alpha chains, this beta chain is a stray read and its abundance is not meaningful. As for time point: sample taken at primary tumor resection. Every molecule of TCR cDNA had its own unique molecular identifier. TCRdb re-derived calls from the 5' RACE reads in MiXCR, one entry per CDR3 protein. This sample has some 15,000 distinct CDR3 sequences, with around 5% found just once.

V usage is TRBV10-2 and J usage is TRBJ1-1, with D possibly matching TRBD1 (5 bases). This clonotype originated in a female donor with early-stage non-small cell lung cancer. The specimen was lung tumor tissue, collected at surgery. Written as DNA, the CDR3 is TGCGCCAGCAGCCTACAGGAAGACACTGAAGCTTTCTTT. This codes for CASSLQEDTEAFF.